Included here is one TCR beta chain sequence, with context. What it binds is unknown. The source of the sample is a study of cytomegalovirus exposure and HLA in healthy donors. General study results and limits: Later examination showed HLA-associated TCR beta chains had greater clonal expansion than equally common others. Listed as cytomegalovirus-associated were 164 TCR beta chains. There were some V segments, including TRBV6-2 and TRBV6-3, excluded as indistinguishable. It was confirmed in vitro that a few of the CMV-associated chains were specific for CMV antigens.

The CDR3 contains 12 residues. Looked up from germline, CDR1 is SGHAT and CDR2 is FQNNGV. V was pared by 2 bases and J by 3 bases, with 5 bases between. Amplification used 60 Vbeta primers and 13 Jbeta primers. The protocol was immunoSEQ multiplex PCR, while the TCRdb copy is restricted to in-frame clones and leaves out a portion. The top ten hold 4% to 5.5% of the sample, which has about 140,000 clones, roughly 65% seen once. Sample: PBMCs. This receptor was identified in a man aged 60 to 75 in good health and CMV-seronegative. V gene TRBV11-2 combines with J gene TRBJ2-7; no reliable D call. CDR3 bases: TGTGCCAGCAGCTTAAATCACTACGAGCAGTACTTC. It translates to CASSLNHYEQYF.